This TCR beta chain was profiled in a study of regulatory T cells in long-lasting Graves disease (dated by TCRdb to about 2021). Background on the whole study: Newly diagnosed Graves' disease patients had taken antithyroid drugs for less than 3 months. A total of about 33 samples were covered by TCR sequencing, comprising some 13 persistent and around 20 newly diagnosed Graves' disease patients. Peripheral blood TCR sequencing and RNA sequencing compared persistent Graves' disease patients with newly diagnosed Graves' disease patients. The study was conducted in China and was registered as a clinical trial. Broader findings and caveats from the paper: Compared with newly diagnosed patients, persistent Graves' disease patients had lower TCR Shannon entropy and fewer highly expanded clones, which suggests clonal expansion. Only peripheral blood was studied, because thyroid tissue, the primary lesion, was inaccessible. The authors noted that the small sample size was a limitation that may lower accuracy. Only the TCR beta chain was sequenced and analyzed. Persistent patients shared more public clonotypes among themselves (2,741) than newly diagnosed patients did (about 970). Preferential use of TRBV28, TRBJ1-2 and TRBJ2-5 was observed in persistent disease, whereas TRBV20-1 and TRBJ2-1 were favored in newly diagnosed disease.

The sample's time point label, decoded: newly diagnosed GD, antithyroid drugs for less than 3 months. For both TCR sequencing and RNA sequencing, RNA was extracted from PBMCs in TRIzol. The diagnosis of Graves' disease followed American Thyroid Association guidelines. Patients for the study were recruited at an endocrinology department in Xi'an, China. Each patient gave about 8.1 milliliters of peripheral blood, collected in an EDTA anticoagulant tube. Ficoll Paque Plus density gradient separation was used to isolate PBMCs, and no additional T cell sorting was done. RNA quality was checked with an Agilent 2100 Bioanalyzer and agarose gel, and concentration with a NanoDrop 2000. V drops 8 bases and J drops 4 bases, leaving 22 bases in between. The germline V gene (reference sequence) sets CDR1 to MNHEY and CDR2 to SMNVEV. The CDR3 starts with the cysteine, ends with the phenylalanine, and has 16 residues. Only CDR3 DNA is held: 48 bases, read in frame from base 1.

As for this clonotype: Its recognized antigen is unknown. Base qualities are not provided; no much larger clone lies one nucleotide away.

Libraries were made using multiplex PCR. TCRdb shows the sequencer as Illumina HiSeq 4000. iRepertoire HTBI primers and Arm-PCR amplification of CDR3 regions were used to construct TCR beta libraries. Before sequencing, the PCR products went through gel purification. From the authors' description of their analysis: Gene usage analysis of CDR3 amino acid clonotypes relied on the roughly 58 TRBV and 13 to 15 TRBJ segments identified across samples. COPE and FqMerger were used to merge filtered high-quality paired reads into contigs. BLAST was used to align contigs to IMGT TRBV, TRBD and TRBJ reference genes, with CDR3 defined following IMGT. Any clonotype with a frequency above 0.1% was counted as a highly expanded clone. Shannon entropy was used to measure repertoire diversity, and the Gini coefficient was used to measure V-J evenness. Clonotypes shared by more than one individual were considered public. TCRdb reworked the public reads: Q25 trimming with fastp, MiXCR clone assembly, productive beta chains retained. Each entry merges the rows of one CDR3 protein and shows their most common DNA and genes. The V and J calls were not made by the authors but by TCRdb's processing. The sample yields 400,000 to 500,000 distinct CDR3 sequences; approximately 15% were counted once. In total, the top ten clones hold about a sixth of the sample.

Another study also made use of these data, one on T cells in Graves' hyperthyroidism and ophthalmopathy. The second source states: Graves' hyperthyroidism was defined as stable when no progression to ophthalmopathy occurred over 18 months of follow-up. The hyperthyroidism patients were between 18 and 65 years old and newly diagnosed, with a disease duration of less than 2 months. The study excluded patients with uncontrolled infections, other autoimmune diseases, pregnancy or lactation. Diagnoses relied on clinical symptoms, serum thyroxine and TRAb, thyroid ultrasound and orbital computed tomography. For the first round of RT-PCR on the TCR CDR3, the HTBI primer set was used together with the Qiagen OneStep RT-PCR kit. Most expanded thyroid clonotypes (frequency above 0.001) were also detected in blood, a finding suggesting that blood repertoires may reflect thyroid immune responses. A model built on a 13 V-J signature distinguished ophthalmopathy from stable hyperthyroidism, reaching approximately 89% sensitivity and around 82% specificity in cross-validation and 80%/75% in testing. In validation, the model predicted progression to ophthalmopathy with 55% to 71% sensitivity and about 73% specificity, a median of approximately 6.7 months before onset. A discovery cohort of 95 to 100 patients, approximately 44 with Graves' ophthalmopathy and approximately 55 with stable Graves' hyperthyroidism, was used to find distinguishing TCR V-J signatures. Prospective prediction of ophthalmopathy was tested in an independent validation cohort consisting of some 19 hyperthyroidism patients and 15 to 17 patients who later progressed to ophthalmopathy. For training and testing, the roughly 100 patients in the discovery cohort were randomly divided in a 7:3 ratio. In addition, the study compared T-cell repertoires in thyroid tissue and in blood from about 6 Graves' hyperthyroidism patients. Once sampling was done, hyperthyroidism patients were given methimazole at a starting dose of 30 mg daily, whereas ophthalmopathy patients were given high-dose intravenous methylprednisolone. A second multiplex PCR round built the libraries, followed by size selection and purification. The libraries were sequenced on an Illumina HiSeq2000 using paired-end 100 bp reads. SOAPnuke was used to process the raw data, with reads discarded if the reads contained adapters or uncalled bases, had a mean Phred below 15, or lacked an exact constant-primer or identifier match. COPE v1.2.5 was used to merge the high-quality paired reads, and each unique nucleotide sequence was defined as a clonotype. Clonotypes were aligned to IMGT TRBV, TRBD and TRBJ reference segments using MiTCR v1.1. Analysis was restricted to V-J combinations with a frequency above 0.0001, which covered 99% to 99.2% of repertoires. A TCS score was defined as the ratio of F50 (clonal expansion) to E x V (chaos), with BLOSUM62-based TCRdist applied between CDR3 peptides within each V-J. Welch's t-statistics and random forest reduced approximately 520 V-J features to around 14, which were used in a naive Bayes classifier (R e1071). No statistical method was used to set the sample size in advance, and investigators knew the group allocation. TCR Vbeta CDR3 sequencing of 130 to 150 peripheral blood samples (fewer than 45 ophthalmopathy, 75 or so hyperthyroidism and approximately 17 progressor patients) is reported in the paper.

Here the sequenced sample was peripheral blood mononuclear cells (PBMCs), taken at new diagnosis, from a patient treated with antithyroid drugs. Here the chain combines TRBV27 and TRBJ2-3, with a tentative D gene TRBD1 over 6 matching bases. The receptor was derived from a woman aged 30 to 39 with Graves disease. Donor details come from another sample of the same person, matched by shared clones. For the CDR3, the sequence is CASGRGAETHSDTQYF. At the DNA level, the sequence is TGTGCCAGCGGCAGGGGAGCAGAAACGCACTCAGATACGCAGTATTTT.